The rows below give T cell receptor beta chains drawn from one sample of a study of glioma-infiltrating T cells. MiXCR, run by TCRdb on the multiplex PCR reads, gives a single entry per CDR3 protein. The sample has 90,000 to 100,000 distinct CDR3 sequences, approximately 40% seen once; the top ten hold around two fifths. The specimen was glioma tissue, nonneoplastic brain tissue, or PBMCs (not recorded which). These receptors originate from a human donor with low-grade glioma or glioblastoma, undergoing nonglioma brain surgery, or in good health (not recorded which). CDR3s include the opening cysteine and the closing phenylalanine or tryptophan. A D gene is named only where the DNA matches it firmly. The listing skips clone size in some rows; elsewhere it reads once, few, many or a size class.

V	J	D	size	DNA	CDR3
TRBV3-1	TRBJ2-1	TRBD1	many	TGTGCCAGCAGCCCTCTTGACAGGGGGTTGGTCAATGAGCAGTTCTTC	CASSPLDRGLVNEQFF
TRBV15	TRBJ2-1	TRBD2	.	TGTGCCACCAGCAGAGGGCTAGCGGCCTCCCAAGGGACCCAGTATTTC	CATSRGLAASQGTQYF
TRBV6-5	TRBJ2-7	.	.	TGTGCCAGCAGTGTAGGGGGATGCTACGGGCAGTACTTC	CASSVGGCYGQYF
TRBV4-1	TRBJ1-3	.	many	TGCGCCAGCAGCCAAGATCTATACGCCTCTGGAAACACCATATATTTT	CASSQDLYASGNTIYF
TRBV5-1	TRBJ1-1	.	many	TGCGCCAGCAGCTCTACACAGGGGAACACTGAAGCTTTCTTT	CASSSTQGNTEAFF
TRBV28	TRBJ2-2	TRBD1	.	TGTGCCAGCAGATCCATGGACAGGATCTGGGCCGGGGAGCTGTTTTTT	CASRSMDRIWAGELFF
TRBV6-2/TRBV6-3	TRBJ1-1	.	.	TGTGCCGGCAGTTACCCATCAGGGCGAACTGAAGCTTTCTTT	CAGSYPSGRTEAFF
TRBV2	TRBJ2-7	TRBD1	.	TGTGCCAGCAGTGTTGATGGGGACAGCCGCTACGAGCAGTACTTC	CASSVDGDSRYEQYF
TRBV2	TRBJ1-5	TRBD1	many	TGTGCCAGCAGCTACAGGGGCGGCAATCAGCCCCAGCATTTT	CASSYRGGNQPQHF
TRBV6-1	TRBJ2-1	.	few	TGTGCCAGCAGGCCTAAAGGACTACTCAACTATGAGCAGTTCTTC	CASRPKGLLNYEQFF
TRBV4-1	TRBJ2-3	TRBD1	many	TGCGCCAGCAGCCAAGGGGGACAGGCGGGAGATACGCAGTATTTT	CASSQGGQAGDTQYF
TRBV20-1	TRBJ1-1	TRBD1	.	TGCAGTGCTAGAGATGTGAAGGGGACAGAGAACACTGAAGCTTTCTTT	CSARDVKGTENTEAFF
TRBV7-6	TRBJ2-7	.	.	TGTGCCAGCAGCTTAGGTGCGACTCCCCTTTCCCACGAGCAGTACTTC	CASSLGATPLSHEQYF
TRBV3-1	TRBJ2-3	.	many	TGTGCCAGCAGCCAAGATTCGGATTTTAGAGATACGCAGTATTTT	CASSQDSDFRDTQYF
TRBV18	TRBJ1-1	.	many	TGTGCCAGCTCACCACTTAGTTTTGCTGAAGCTTTCTTT	CASSPLSFAEAFF
TRBV7-8	TRBJ2-2	TRBD2	few	TGTGCCAGCAGCTCACGCCAGCGGGGGAACACCGGGGAGCTGTTTTTT	CASSSRQRGNTGELFF
TRBV12-3/TRBV12-4	TRBJ1-3	.	many	TGTGCCAGCAGTTTAACTGACGGCACCATATATTTT	CASSLTDGTIYF
TRBV6-1	TRBJ1-6	TRBD1	many	TGTGCCAGCACACCGGGACAGTATAATTCACCCCTCCACTTT	CASTPGQYNSPLHF
TRBV20-1	TRBJ2-5	TRBD1	.	TGCAGTATTGCGTTAACAGGGGTGGGCACCCAGTACTTC	CSIALTGVGTQYF
TRBV7-2	TRBJ2-3	.	many	TGTGCCAGCAGCTTAGTACAGGAGAGACACACAGATACGCAGTATTTT	CASSLVQERHTDTQYF
TRBV7-9	TRBJ1-3	.	many	TGTGCCAGCAGCTTTCGGAGAGGGAACACCATATATTTT	CASSFRRGNTIYF
TRBV20-1	TRBJ2-3	.	many	TGCAGTGCTGTAAGGGGGGACATAAGCACAGATACGCAGTATTTT	CSAVRGDISTDTQYF
TRBV3-1	TRBJ1-4	.	many	TGTGCCAGCAGCCAAGAGGGGACTCATAATGAAAAACTGTTTTTT	CASSQEGTHNEKLFF
TRBV20-1	TRBJ1-5	.	many	TGCAGTGCTCGCGGGGAGACCAATCAGCCCCAGCATTTT	CSARGETNQPQHF
TRBV28	TRBJ2-7	.	.	TGTGCCAGCAGATCCATCGACAGGATCTGGACCGGCGAGCAGTACTTC	CASRSIDRIWTGEQYF
TRBV3-1	TRBJ1-5	.	many	TGTGCCAGCAGCTCAGGAAGGAATCAGCCCCAGCATTTT	CASSSGRNQPQHF
TRBV28	TRBJ1-5	TRBD1	many	TGTGCCAGCAGTCCGACAGGGGGCTTGAAGCCCCAGCATTTT	CASSPTGGLKPQHF
TRBV2	TRBJ1-3	.	many	TGTGCCAGCAGTGAATTCTACTCTGGAAACACCATATATTTT	CASSEFYSGNTIYF
TRBV6-1	TRBJ2-7	.	.	TGTGCCAGCAGACGAACGGGACGGGGGTCCTACGAGCAGTACTTC	CASRRTGRGSYEQYF
TRBV18	TRBJ2-5	TRBD1	many	TGTGCCAGCTCTAGGGGGCATTCGGAGACCCAGTACTTC	CASSRGHSETQYF
TRBV20-1	TRBJ2-1	TRBD2	many	TGCAGTGCTAGACCGCACGTAGCGGGAGCAGTCAATGAGCAGTTCTTC	CSARPHVAGAVNEQFF
TRBV18	TRBJ1-1	.	many	TGTGCCAGCTCACCACCGGGGCCGAACACTGAAGCTTTCTTT	CASSPPGPNTEAFF
TRBV4-2	TRBJ2-7	.	many	TGTGCCAGCAGCCAACAGGACAGAGCCTACGAGCAGTACTTC	CASSQQDRAYEQYF
TRBV29-1	TRBJ2-1	TRBD2	few	TGCAGCTCCCTATTGCGGGGGGTGTACAATGAGCAGTTCTTC	CSSLLRGVYNEQFF
TRBV6-6	TRBJ2-1	.	many	TGTGCCAGCAGTTACTCTGACGGTAATGAGCAGTTCTTC	CASSYSDGNEQFF
TRBV4-1	TRBJ2-3	TRBD2	.	TGCGCCAGCAGACCCAGCGGGGGAGCTACAGATACGCAGTATTTT	CASRPSGGATDTQYF
TRBV7-2	TRBJ2-6	.	.	TGTGCCAGCAGCCCGCGGGGCTACAACAGCTCTGGGGCCAACGTCCTGACTTTC	CASSPRGYNSSGANVLTF
TRBV24-1	TRBJ2-2	TRBD2	many	TGTGCCACCAGATCATCCAGGGAACTAGCGGGCACTGGGGAGCTGTTTTTT	CATRSSRELAGTGELFF
TRBV7-6	TRBJ1-2	.	many	TGTGCCAGCAGCTTAGGGGGGAACTATGGCTACACCTTC	CASSLGGNYGYTF
TRBV19	TRBJ2-6	TRBD1	many	TGTGCCAGTAAGGGGGCAGGGCCGAGCTCTGGGGCCAACGTCCTGACTTTC	CASKGAGPSSGANVLTF
TRBV28	TRBJ2-5	.	.	TGTGCCAGCAGCCCGGGAGAGACGGGGGAGACCCAGTGCTTC	CASSPGETGETQCF
TRBV12-3/TRBV12-4	TRBJ2-2	.	.	TGTGCCAGTACACCAAACGGACAAACCGGGGGGCTGTTTTTT	CASTPNGQTGGLFF
TRBV19	TRBJ2-7	.	many	TGTGCCAGTAGCATAGGGGGGGCATCCTACGAGCAGTACTTC	CASSIGGASYEQYF
TRBV19	TRBJ1-5	.	many	TGTGCCAGTAGTATGGAGGATAGCAATCAGCCCCAGCATTTT	CASSMEDSNQPQHF
TRBV19	TRBJ2-3	TRBD2	many	TGTGCCAGTAGTATGCGGGGGTCGACAGATACGCAGTATTTT	CASSMRGSTDTQYF
TRBV5-8	TRBJ2-1	TRBD1	many	TGTGCCAGCTACACACACGAGACAGGGGTTGAGCAGTTCTTC	CASYTHETGVEQFF
TRBV20-1	TRBJ1-1	.	many	TGCAGTGCTAGAGCCTCAGGAGGGAACACTGAAGCTTTCTTT	CSARASGGNTEAFF
TRBV7-2	TRBJ2-1	TRBD2	many	TGTGCCAGCAGCCCAAGCGGGATTGGCTACAATGAGCAGTTCTTC	CASSPSGIGYNEQFF
TRBV14	TRBJ1-1	.	.	TGTGCCAGCAGCCAACCGCTCGGAGCCTGCACTGAAGCTTTCTTT	CASSQPLGACTEAFF
TRBV5-1	TRBJ2-3	.	many	TGCGCCAGCAGCTTGGATCTCTCAGGTTCGGGTACGCAGTATTTT	CASSLDLSGSGTQYF
TRBV28	TRBJ1-1	.	many	TGTGCCAGCCGAGTTTTCCAGGGGCCGAACACTGAAGCTTTCTTT	CASRVFQGPNTEAFF